Following are 32 T cell receptor beta chains from one sample sequenced in a study of CD8+CD57+ T cells in acquired aplastic anemia. CD8+CD57+ cell expansion had been shown by flow cytometry in patients chosen for sequencing. Genomic DNA served as template for TCR beta VDJ and CDR3 profiling. Each CDR3 protein is one row after TCRdb ran MiXCR on the reads. This table has under 350,000 distinct CDR3 sequences, roughly 61% appearing once. Sequencing input: sorted CD4+, CD8+, or CD8+CD57+ T cells (not recorded which) from PBMCs. These receptors were collected from a human donor with aplastic anemia.

Written as DNA, the CDR3 is TGCAGTGCTAGAAGTATAGGGACGGCCTACGAGCAGTACTTC. Amino acid sequence: CSARSIGTAYEQYF. The V gene is TRBV20-1, the J gene TRBJ2-7; perhaps D is TRBD1 or TRBD2 (5 bases each). Between the trimmed V and J ends, which lost 2 bases and 2 bases, there was a span of 13 bases. The germline gives CDR1 DFQATT, CDR2 SNEGSKA (reference sequence). The CDR3 is 14 amino acids.

In this sample, this clonotype turned up many times. This chain connects TRBV5-4 to TRBJ2-3; a possible D gene is TRBD2 (5 bases). Germline V gene data show CDR1 as SGHNT and CDR2 as YYREEE (reference sequence). The CDR3 spans 14 residues. V lost 0 bases to trimming and J lost 6 bases, with 11 bases between them. The CDR3 spells CASSLEGGSDTQYF. In DNA, the CDR3 is TGTGCCAGCAGCTTGGAAGGAGGTTCGGATACGCAGTATTTT.

This clonotype has at least ten counts. V is TRBV5-1 and J is TRBJ1-2; D is uncertain. The V end was cut by 2 bases, the J end by 6 bases, with 14 bases between. The CDR3 is 14 residues long. CDR1 and CDR2 (germline): SGHRS, YFSETQ. CDR3 DNA: TGCGCCAGCAGCTTATCGTCCGGGAGCGATGGCTACACCTTC. Translation gives CASSLSSGSDGYTF.

This chain uses TRBV5-4 with TRBJ2-5, with D perhaps TRBD1 or TRBD2 (6 bases each). Deletions cut 0 bases from V and 5 bases from J, with 11 bases between. The germline CDR1 and CDR2 sequences are SGHNT and YYREEE (reference sequence). This CDR3 has 14 amino acids. CDR3 coding DNA: TGTGCCAGCAGCTTGGAGGGGGGTAGGGAGACCCAGTACTTC. The encoded protein is CASSLEGGRETQYF.

The chain joins TRBV15 to TRBJ2-3; D may match TRBD1 or TRBD2 (6 bases each). Looked up from germline, CDR1 is LNHNV and CDR2 is YYDKDF (reference sequence). V lost 1 base, J lost 0 bases, and 8 bases lay in between. CDR3 length equals 15 residues. As DNA, the CDR3 is TGTGCCACCAGCAGAGGGGGGGCTAGCACAGATACGCAGTATTTT. It specifies CATSRGGASTDTQYF.

J is TRBJ2-5 and V is TRBV15; 13 bases fit TRBD2. The germline V gene has CDR1 LNHNV and CDR2 YYDKDF (reference sequence). The CDR3 totals 15 residues. J was trimmed by 5 bases and V by 1 base; bases with no gene match: 1. CDR3 residues: CATSRGTSGSETQYF. In DNA form, the CDR3 reads TGTGCCACCAGCAGAGGGACTAGCGGGAGTGAGACCCAGTACTTC.

This clonotype was seen many times. The chain links TRBV4-2 to TRBJ2-7, with 7 bases matching TRBD1. Trimming at V came to 1 base and at J to 2 bases, leaving 5 bases not matched to a gene. Germline CDR1 LGHNA, CDR2 YNFKEQ. CDR3 length: 15 residues. The CDR3 nucleotides read TGTGCCAGCAGCCAAGGGACAGGAAACCCCTACGAGCAGTACTTC. As protein: CASSQGTGNPYEQYF.

The chain combines TRBV10-1 with TRBJ2-1, with D unresolved. With 4 bases removed from V and 7 bases from J, the gap between germline ends came to 14 bases. This CDR3 spans 14 amino acids. Germline CDR1 WNHNN, CDR2 SYGVQD (reference sequence). In nucleotides, the CDR3 is TGCGCCAGCAGTGCTACAAGGAATGGGAATGAGCAGTTCTTC. Residues: CASSATRNGNEQFF.

This rearrangement joins TRBV29-1 to TRBJ2-7, with D tentatively TRBD2 (6 bases). The CDR3 covers 13 residues. Germline loops: CDR1 SQVTM, CDR2 ANQGSEA. Deletions cut 6 bases from V and 0 bases from J, with 12 bases between. DNA of the CDR3: TGCAGCGTCCCTGGGGAGGCCTCCTACGAGCAGTACTTC. Amino acid sequence: CSVPGEASYEQYF.

With respect to this clonotype: It is likely a read error, because the conserved phenylalanine at the end of the CDR3 is missing. V and J are TRBV9 and TRBJ2-3, with TRBD1 as a possible D gene (6 bases). The ends were cut back, 0 bases at V and 0 bases at J, with 11 bases in the middle. CDR1 and CDR2 from the germline V gene are SGDLS and YYNGEE. This CDR3 has 16 amino acids. CDR3 protein: CASSVAWGRSTDTQYC. The CDR3 coding sequence is TGTGCCAGCAGCGTAGCTTGGGGGCGCAGCACAGATACGCAGTATTGT.

The CDR3 here is CAISEPGRRNTEQFF. The CDR3 DNA is TGTGCCATCAGTGAGCCCGGACGGAGGAACACTGAGCAGTTCTTC. The chain recombines TRBV10-3 with TRBJ2-1; D might be TRBD2 (5 bases). The CDR3 is 15 residues long. With 2 bases removed from V and 9 bases from J, the gap between germline ends came to 17 bases. The V gene's germline CDR1 is ENHRY and CDR2 SYGVKD.

This clonotype was counted many times. The chain links TRBV6-5 to TRBJ2-7, with 9 bases aligning to TRBD1. Germline CDR1 reads MNHEY; CDR2 reads SVGAGI. The CDR3 extends over 15 amino acids. V shed 4 bases and J 3 bases; nucleotides not matched to a gene: 7. The CDR3 here is CASSSGQGPIYEQYF. In DNA form, the CDR3 reads TGTGCCAGCAGTTCAGGACAGGGGCCGATCTACGAGCAGTACTTC.

V gene TRBV20-1 combines with J gene TRBJ2-7; D unclear. The CDR3 has 14 amino acids. Germline V lookup: CDR1 DFQATT, CDR2 SNEGSKA (reference sequence). Trimming removed 1 base from V and 0 bases from J, with 10 bases in between. As DNA, the CDR3 is TGCAGTGCTAGAGGACACCGAAACTCCTACGAGCAGTACTTC. It is translated as CSARGHRNSYEQYF.

This clonotype has at least ten counts. The CDR3 DNA sequence: TGTGCCAGCTCACCACGAGAGACGAACACTGAAGCTTTCTTT. Translating it yields CASSPRETNTEAFF. The chain employs TRBV18 and TRBJ1-1; no clear D. The CDR3 contains 14 residues. V lost 1 base and J 1 base, leaving 7 bases between the germline ends. In germline, CDR1 is KGHSH, CDR2 LQKENI. Variable domain in full (rest from reference TRBV18 and TRBJ1-1): NAGVMQNPRHLVRRRGQEARLRCSPMKGHSHVYWYRQLPEEGLKFMVYLQKENIIDESGMPKERFSAEFPKEGPSILRIQQVVRGDSAAYFCASSPRETNTEAFFGQGTRLTVV.

The V call is TRBV9, the J call TRBJ2-7; 9 positions match TRBD1. The CDR3 covers 16 residues. The germline gives CDR1 SGDLS, CDR2 YYNGEE. V gave up 2 bases and J gave up 0 bases; unmatched junction bases: 6. CDR3 nucleotides: TGTGCCAGCAGCGTCTCCGGGACAGGGAGCTCCTACGAGCAGTACTTC. This translates into CASSVSGTGSSYEQYF.

This CDR3 is CASSLGRTDYEQYF. CDR3 bases: TGTGCCAGCAGCTTAGGGAGGACGGACTACGAGCAGTACTTC. The V call is TRBV7-9, the J call TRBJ2-7, with D tentatively TRBD2 (5 bases). Germline V lookup: CDR1 SEHNR, CDR2 FQNEAQ (reference sequence). V lost 1 base, J lost 3 bases, and 10 bases lay in between. The length of the CDR3 is 14 residues.

Many counts were recorded for this clonotype. The chain has TRBV6-5 and TRBJ1-1; TRBD1 agrees at 9 bases. J lost 5 bases, V lost 6 bases, and 4 bases had no gene match. CDR1 and CDR2 from the germline V gene are MNHEY and SVGAGI. The CDR3 is 13 residues long. The CDR3 sequence is CASRKTGGTEAFF. The CDR3 region has the DNA TGTGCCAGCAGAAAGACAGGGGGGACTGAAGCTTTCTTT.

The J gene is TRBJ2-3, the V gene TRBV7-8, with D possibly TRBD2 on 5 matching bases. CDR3 length: 12 amino acids. The germline V and J ends were trimmed by 5 bases and 7 bases, with 10 bases remaining between them. Germline V gene data show CDR1 as SGHVS and CDR2 as FQNEAQ. The CDR3, as DNA: TGTGCCAGCAGCCGATCGGGGAATACGCAGTATTTT. Translation: CASSRSGNTQYF.

Details on this clonotype: At one end the junction does not follow the germline gene, possibly because of a read error. The chain carries TRBV4-1 and TRBJ1-2; D not resolved. Germline assignment: CDR1 MGHRA and CDR2 YSYEKL. There are 13 residues in the CDR3. The CDR3 protein is CASSRAPDYGYTF. The CDR3 bases are TGTGCCAGCAGCCGGGCACCCGACTATGGCTACACCTTC.

This rearrangement joins TRBV24-1 to TRBJ2-1, with 10 bases identical to TRBD2. Trimming at V came to 5 bases and at J to 4 bases, leaving 7 bases not matched to a gene. CDR1 and CDR2 from the germline V gene are KGHDR and SFDVKD. The CDR3 sequence is 16 residues long. The CDR3 bases are TGTGCCACCAGTGGCAGTGGACTAGCGGCATACAATGAGCAGTTCTTC. Its translation: CATSGSGLAAYNEQFF.

Worth noting for this clonotype: A junction boundary mismatches the germline segment, possibly from a read error. V and J are TRBV2 and TRBJ1-1; unclear D gene. The germline V gene encodes CDR1 SNHLY and CDR2 FYNNEI. The CDR3 spans 14 residues. The chain's CDR3 is CAISERGGNTEAFF. DNA of the CDR3: TGTGCCATCAGTGAGCGGGGAGGGAACACTGAAGCTTTCTTT.

The chain has TRBV24-1 and TRBJ2-1; 12 nucleotides agree with TRBD2. The J segment lost 9 bases and the V segment lost 3 bases, leaving 11 bases of the junction unmatched. Germline V gene data show CDR1 as KGHDR and CDR2 as SFDVKD. CDR3 size: 17 residues. The CDR3 DNA reads as TGTGCCACCAGTGATGGCCTAGCGGGAGGGGCCAAGGCTGAGCAGTTCTTC. It codes for CATSDGLAGGAKAEQFF.

There are many counts of this clonotype. J is TRBJ2-1 and V is TRBV20-1; 9 bases fit TRBD1. The ends lost 4 bases at V and 8 bases at J; junction bases unmatched: 9. Germline CDR1 reads DFQATT; CDR2 reads SNEGSKA (reference sequence). This CDR3 comprises 14 residues. The CDR3 here is CSANTGTGMYEQFF. The DNA of the CDR3 is TGCAGTGCTAACACCGGGACAGGGATGTATGAGCAGTTCTTC.

The chain links TRBV5-4 to TRBJ1-6; TRBD1 might be the D (6 bases). This CDR3 is built from 15 residues. Between the trimmed V and J ends, which lost 0 bases and 6 bases, there was a span of 10 bases. In germline, CDR1 is SGHNT, CDR2 YYREEE (reference sequence). CDR3 nucleotides: TGTGCCAGCAGCTTGGAGAGGGGGTTTAATTCACCCCTCCACTTT. Amino acid sequence: CASSLERGFNSPLHF. Based on the CDR3 plus reference TRBV5-4 and TRBJ1-6, the full variable domain is ETGVTQSPTHLIKTRGQQVTLRCSSQSGHNTVSWYQQALGQGPQFIFQYYREEENGRGNFPPRFSGLQFPNYSSELNVNALELDDSALYLCASSLERGFNSPLHFGNGTRLTVT.

This sequence joins TRBV19 and TRBJ1-1; a possible D gene is TRBD1 (5 bases). This CDR3 has 12 amino acids. V was trimmed by 11 bases and J by 6 bases, leaving 16 bases between them. Germline CDR1 and CDR2: LNHDA and SQIVND (reference sequence). CDR3 protein: CAWSGGTAEAFF. The CDR3 nucleotides read TGTGCCTGGAGTGGGGGGACGGCTGAAGCTTTCTTT.

This chain uses TRBV15 with TRBJ1-3; D gene uncertain. Looked up from germline, CDR1 is LNHNV and CDR2 is YYDKDF (reference sequence). With 0 bases removed from V and 4 bases from J, the gap between germline ends came to 7 bases. CDR3 length: 14 amino acids. The CDR3 spells CATSRDRLGNTIYF. As DNA, the CDR3 is TGTGCCACCAGCAGAGATCGGTTAGGAAACACCATATATTTT.

The V gene is TRBV7-6, the J gene TRBJ2-1; the match to TRBD2 covers 8 bases. Per the germline V gene, CDR1 is SGHVS and CDR2 is FNYEAQ. This CDR3 is built from 13 residues. V gave up 3 bases and J gave up 6 bases; unmatched junction bases: 1. The CDR3 nucleotides read TGTGCCAGCAGCTTGAGCGGGGGCAATGAGCAGTTCTTC. It is translated as CASSLSGGNEQFF.

V usage is TRBV2 and J usage is TRBJ2-7, with D uncertain. The CDR3 has 13 residues. V was clipped by 6 bases and J by 2 bases, with 11 bases between them. Germline V gene data show CDR1 as SNHLY and CDR2 as FYNNEI. CDR3 sequence reads: CASRERVPYEQYF. The CDR3 bases are TGTGCCAGCAGGGAAAGGGTCCCCTACGAGCAGTACTTC. The whole variable domain, remainder taken from reference TRBV2 and TRBJ2-7, is EPEVTQTPSHQVTQMGQEVILRCVPISNHLYFYWYRQILGQKVEFLVSFYNNEISEKSEIFDDQFSVERPDGSNFTLKIRSTKLEDSAMYFCASRERVPYEQYFGPGTRLTVT.

The V gene is TRBV19, the J gene TRBJ1-5; the D gene is possibly TRBD1 (6 bases). Deletions cut 4 bases from V and 3 bases from J, with 10 bases between. CDR3 size: 14 residues. Germline values: CDR1 LNHDA, CDR2 SQIVND (reference sequence). For the CDR3, the DNA is TGTGCCAGTAGTACCCGGGACAACAATCAGCCCCAGCATTTT. This sequence encodes CASSTRDNNQPQHF.

The V call is TRBV9, the J call TRBJ1-6; the match to TRBD1 covers 9 bases. V was clipped by 0 bases and J by 10 bases; unmatched bases: 2. The CDR3 consists of 14 residues. The germline V gene encodes CDR1 SGDLS and CDR2 YYNGEE. The CDR3, as DNA: TGTGCCAGCAGCGTAGGACAGGGGGAATCACCCCTCCACTTT. This codes for CASSVGQGESPLHF.

This clonotype was observed a few times. J is TRBJ2-7 and V is TRBV7-9; TRBD1 matches at 7 bases. Germline CDR1 and CDR2: SEHNR and FQNEAQ (reference sequence). J gave up 4 bases and V 5 bases, and 8 bases lay outside the gene matches. There are 14 residues in the CDR3. The CDR3 sequence is CASSPGTVPYEQYF. For the CDR3, the DNA is TGTGCCAGCAGCCCAGGGACAGTGCCATACGAGCAGTACTTC.

This clonotype was seen ten or more times. This chain's CDR3 is CSAPVASGPQETQYF. The CDR3 DNA sequence: TGCAGTGCCCCGGTGGCTAGCGGGCCACAAGAGACCCAGTACTTC. This rearrangement joins TRBV20-1 to TRBJ2-5; TRBD2 matches at 8 bases. V lost 6 bases, J lost 2 bases, and 11 bases stayed unmatched. Germline lookup yields CDR1 DFQATT and CDR2 SNEGSKA (reference sequence). This CDR3 contains 15 residues.